The entry below describes one TCR beta chain. The antigen remains undetermined. This CDR3 is built from 15 residues. Germline lookup yields CDR1 DFQATT and CDR2 SNEGSKA (reference sequence). V lost 0 bases and J lost 8, with 17 bases in between. A single record per CDR3 protein comes from TCRdb applying MiXCR to the 5' RACE reads. The repertoire holds around 340,000 distinct CDR3 sequences, with roughly 15% as singletons. This sample was taken from a study of T-cell memory formation after mild COVID-19. Across the whole study: TCR clusters largely stayed donor specific.

General observations from the study: There was a balanced CD4/CD8 profile in clones contracting day 15 to 85, and later expanders leaned CD4+. Still unconfirmed is whether the second-wave clones peaking on day 37 recognized SARS-CoV-2.

This clonotype originated in a man aged 18 to 29 who had mild COVID-19 (a few samples of this study predate the infection). Cell type and time point are not known. This sequence joins TRBV20-1 and TRBJ2-1; D gene uncertain. The sequencing input was PBMCs or a T cell subset sorted from them (not recorded which). DNA for the CDR3: TGCAGTGCTAGAGACGAGGTCGGTTTCGACCATGAGCAGTTCTTC. Its protein is CSARDEVGFDHEQFF.